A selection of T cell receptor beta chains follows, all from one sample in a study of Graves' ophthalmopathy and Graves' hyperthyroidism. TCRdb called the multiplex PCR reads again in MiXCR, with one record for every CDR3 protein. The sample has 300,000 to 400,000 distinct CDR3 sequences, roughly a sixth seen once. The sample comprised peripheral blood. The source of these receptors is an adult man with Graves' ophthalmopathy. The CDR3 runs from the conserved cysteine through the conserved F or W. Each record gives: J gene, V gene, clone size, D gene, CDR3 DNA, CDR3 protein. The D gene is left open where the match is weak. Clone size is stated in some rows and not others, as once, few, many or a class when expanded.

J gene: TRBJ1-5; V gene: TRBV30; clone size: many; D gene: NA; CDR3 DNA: TGTGCCTGGAGCTATCGGGGGGCTCAAGGCAATCAGCCCCAGCATTTT; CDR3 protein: CAWSYRGAQGNQPQHF
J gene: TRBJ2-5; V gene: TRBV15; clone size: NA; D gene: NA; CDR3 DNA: TGTGCCACCAGCAGAGAGGCAGGACTCCAAGAGACCCAGTACTTC; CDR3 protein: CATSREAGLQETQYF
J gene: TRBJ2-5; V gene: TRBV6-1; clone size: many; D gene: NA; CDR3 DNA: TGTGCCAGCAGTGGGGGGGAAGAGACCCAGTACTTC; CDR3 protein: CASSGGEETQYF
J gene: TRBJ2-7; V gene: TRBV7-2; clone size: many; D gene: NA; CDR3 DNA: TGTGCCAGCAGCTCCTTAGGACGGACCTCCTACGAGCAGTACTTC; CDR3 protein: CASSSLGRTSYEQYF
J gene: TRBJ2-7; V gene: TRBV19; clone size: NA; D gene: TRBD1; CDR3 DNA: TGTGCCAGTAGTATAGATGGCGCAGGGGGCCACTCCTACGAGCAGTACTTC; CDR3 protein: CASSIDGAGGHSYEQYF
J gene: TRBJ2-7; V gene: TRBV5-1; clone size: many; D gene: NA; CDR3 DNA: TGCGCCAGCAGCTCCCGGGACGGAGACCTGGGCGAGCAGTACTTC; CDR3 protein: CASSSRDGDLGEQYF
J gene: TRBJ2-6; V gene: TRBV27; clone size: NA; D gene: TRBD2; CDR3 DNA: TGTGCCAGCAGTTTAATTGGACTAGCGGCCGGGGCCAACGTCCTGACTTTC; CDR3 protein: CASSLIGLAAGANVLTF
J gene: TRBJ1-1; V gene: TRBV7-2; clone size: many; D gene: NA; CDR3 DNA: TGTGCCAGCAGCTTTTATGGAGGGGCCGCCAATGAAGCTTTCTTT; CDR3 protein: CASSFYGGAANEAFF
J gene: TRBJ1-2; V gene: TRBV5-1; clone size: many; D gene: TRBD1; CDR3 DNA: TGCGCCAGCAGCCCCTGGGCGGGACAGGGGTATGGCTACACCTTC; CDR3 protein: CASSPWAGQGYGYTF
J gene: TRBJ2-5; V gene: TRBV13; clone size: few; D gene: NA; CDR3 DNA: TGTGCCAGCAGCTTAGGGGGTTGGACCGTTCAAGAGACCCAGTACTTC; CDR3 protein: CASSLGGWTVQETQYF
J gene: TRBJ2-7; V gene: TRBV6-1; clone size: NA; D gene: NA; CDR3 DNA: TGTGCCAGCAGCCGGCCGGGTCTGGGCGCGGGGGAGCAGTACTTC; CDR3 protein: CASSRPGLGAGEQYF
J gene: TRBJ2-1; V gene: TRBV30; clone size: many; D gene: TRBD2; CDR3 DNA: TGTGCCTGGAGGGACCGCCGGGCTAGCGGCTACAATGAGCAGTTCTTC; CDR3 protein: CAWRDRRASGYNEQFF
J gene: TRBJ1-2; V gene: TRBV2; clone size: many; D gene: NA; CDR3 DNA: TGTGCCAGCAGTGCAACGGACCTTAACTATGGCTACACCTTC; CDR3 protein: CASSATDLNYGYTF
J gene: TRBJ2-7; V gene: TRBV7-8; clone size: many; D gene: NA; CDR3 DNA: TGTGCCAGCAGCTTAGTAGGGGTGGCAGCCTCCTACGAGCAGTACTTC; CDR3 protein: CASSLVGVAASYEQYF
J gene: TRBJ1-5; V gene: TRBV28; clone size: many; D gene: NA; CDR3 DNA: TGTGCCAGCAGTTCCGACAACCATAGCAATCAGCCCCAGCATTTT; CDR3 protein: CASSSDNHSNQPQHF
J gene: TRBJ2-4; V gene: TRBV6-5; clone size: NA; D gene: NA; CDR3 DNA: TGTGCCAGCAGTTACAGCCAGGGGGGGACCAAAAACATTCAGTACTTC; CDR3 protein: CASSYSQGGTKNIQYF
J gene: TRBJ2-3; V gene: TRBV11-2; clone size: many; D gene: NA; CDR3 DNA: TGTGCCAGCAGCTTGGGGCAGACCGGTTCCACAGATACGCAGTATTTT; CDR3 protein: CASSLGQTGSTDTQYF
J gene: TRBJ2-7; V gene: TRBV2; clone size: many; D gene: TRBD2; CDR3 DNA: TGTGCCAGCAGCTCTAACCGTCTAGCGGAGAAGGGCGAGCAGTACTTC; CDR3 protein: CASSSNRLAEKGEQYF
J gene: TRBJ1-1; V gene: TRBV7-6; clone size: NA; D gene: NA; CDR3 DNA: TGTGCCAGCAGCTTATCGTACGGAACTGAAGCTTTCTTT; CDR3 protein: CASSLSYGTEAFF
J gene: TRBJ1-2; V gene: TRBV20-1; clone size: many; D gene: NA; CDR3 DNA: TGCAGTGCTAGACTATACTCGGAGGACGGCTACACCTTC; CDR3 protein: CSARLYSEDGYTF
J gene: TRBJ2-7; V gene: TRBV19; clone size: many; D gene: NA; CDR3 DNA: TGTGCCAGTAGTCCGCGGACAGCGGCCAAATACGAGCAGTACTTC; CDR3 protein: CASSPRTAAKYEQYF
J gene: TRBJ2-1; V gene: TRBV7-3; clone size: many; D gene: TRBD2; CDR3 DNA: TGTGCCAGCAGCAACAGCGGGGGGGCCCTCTACAATGAGCAGTTCTTC; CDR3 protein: CASSNSGGALYNEQFF
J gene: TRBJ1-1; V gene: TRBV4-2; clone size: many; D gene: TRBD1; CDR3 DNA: TGTGCCAGCAGCCCAAGGACAGGGCTACTGGCTGAAGCTTTCTTT; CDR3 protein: CASSPRTGLLAEAFF
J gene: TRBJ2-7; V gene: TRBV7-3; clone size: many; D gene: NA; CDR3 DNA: TGTGCCAGCAGCTTTTTTCCGGGCTTAGGCTACGAGCAGTACTTC; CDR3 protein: CASSFFPGLGYEQYF
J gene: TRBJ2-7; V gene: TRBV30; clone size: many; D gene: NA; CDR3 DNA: TGTGCCTGGAGTGTAAAGGGGGGCGGCTCCTACGAGCAGTACTTC; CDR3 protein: CAWSVKGGGSYEQYF
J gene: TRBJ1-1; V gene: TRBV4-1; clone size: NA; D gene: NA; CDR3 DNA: TGCGCCAGCAGCGCGAATGGGCCTGAAGCTTTCTTT; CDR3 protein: CASSANGPEAFF
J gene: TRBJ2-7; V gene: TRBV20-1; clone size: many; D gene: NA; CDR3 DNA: TGCAGTGCTAGAAAACCGGGACCCGGCTCCTACGAGCAGTACTTC; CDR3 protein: CSARKPGPGSYEQYF
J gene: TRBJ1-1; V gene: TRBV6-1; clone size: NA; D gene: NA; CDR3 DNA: TGTGCCAGCGCGAGGGCGGCGGAAGCTGAAGCTTTCTTT; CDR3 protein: CASARAAEAEAFF
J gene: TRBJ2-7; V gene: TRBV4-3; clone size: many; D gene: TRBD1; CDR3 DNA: TGCGCCAGCAGCCAGGACCCGACAGGGACCACCTACGAGCAGTACTTC; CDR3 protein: CASSQDPTGTTYEQYF
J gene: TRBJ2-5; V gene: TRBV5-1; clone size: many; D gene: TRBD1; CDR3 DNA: TGCGCCAGCAGCTTCGACAGGGGAGGAGGGACCCAGTACTTC; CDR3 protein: CASSFDRGGGTQYF
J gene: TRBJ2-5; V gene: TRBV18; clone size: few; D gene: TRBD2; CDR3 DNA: TGTGCCAGCTCATCAATCGGGACTAGCGGGAGGGCCTCAGAGACCCAGTACTTC; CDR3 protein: CASSSIGTSGRASETQYF
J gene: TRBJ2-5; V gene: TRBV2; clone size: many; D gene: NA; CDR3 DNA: TGTGCCAGCAGGGGGGACCTTGTCTTGCGAGAGACCCAGTACTTC; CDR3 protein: CASRGDLVLRETQYF
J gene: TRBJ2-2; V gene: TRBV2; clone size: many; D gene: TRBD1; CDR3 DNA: TGTGCCAGCAGTTACCGGGACAGGGGGCCCGGGGAGCTGTTTTTT; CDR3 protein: CASSYRDRGPGELFF
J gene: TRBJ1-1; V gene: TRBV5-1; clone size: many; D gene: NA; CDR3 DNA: TGCGCCAGCAGCCCCTGGGCCTCCGGAGGGACTGAAGCTTTCTTT; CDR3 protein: CASSPWASGGTEAFF
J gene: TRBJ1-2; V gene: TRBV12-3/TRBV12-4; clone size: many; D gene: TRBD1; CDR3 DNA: TGTGCCAGCAGTCCCCTATGGGGGGGACAGGGCATCACCTACACCTTC; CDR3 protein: CASSPLWGGQGITYTF